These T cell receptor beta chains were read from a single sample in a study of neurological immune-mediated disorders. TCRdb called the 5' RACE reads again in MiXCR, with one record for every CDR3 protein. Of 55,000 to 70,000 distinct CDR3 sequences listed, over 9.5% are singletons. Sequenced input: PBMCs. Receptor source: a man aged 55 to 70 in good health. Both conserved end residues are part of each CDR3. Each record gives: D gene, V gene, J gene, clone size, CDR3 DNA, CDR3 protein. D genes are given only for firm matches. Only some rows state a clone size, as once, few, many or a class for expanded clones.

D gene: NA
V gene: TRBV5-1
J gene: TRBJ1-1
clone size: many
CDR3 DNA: TGCGCCAGCAGCTTGTTCAGGGGAAGCACTGAAGCTTTCTTT
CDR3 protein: CASSLFRGSTEAFF

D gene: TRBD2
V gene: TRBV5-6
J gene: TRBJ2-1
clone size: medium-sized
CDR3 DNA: TGTGCCAGCAGCTTGGGTGGACTAGTTTCCTACAATGAGCAGTTCTTC
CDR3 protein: CASSLGGLVSYNEQFF

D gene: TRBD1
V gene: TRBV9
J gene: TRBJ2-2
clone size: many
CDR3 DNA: TGTGCCAGCAGGGACAGGGGCGGAACCGGGGAGCTGTTTTTT
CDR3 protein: CASRDRGGTGELFF

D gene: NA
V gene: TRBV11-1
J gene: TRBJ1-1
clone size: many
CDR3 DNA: TGTGCCAGCAGCATTCAGAGGAACACTGAAGCTTTCTTT
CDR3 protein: CASSIQRNTEAFF

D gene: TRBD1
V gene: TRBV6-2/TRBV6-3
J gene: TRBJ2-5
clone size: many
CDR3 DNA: TGTGCCAGCAGTTACGCGACAGGGGGACAGGAGACCCAGTACTTC
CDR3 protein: CASSYATGGQETQYF

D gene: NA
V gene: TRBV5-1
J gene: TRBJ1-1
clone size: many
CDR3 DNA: TGCGCCAGCAGCTTGATAAGGGGGAGGAACACTGAAGCTTTCTTT
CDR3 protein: CASSLIRGRNTEAFF

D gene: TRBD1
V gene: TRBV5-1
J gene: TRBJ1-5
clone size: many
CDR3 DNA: TGCGCCAGCAGCCCGGGACAGGGACCCAATCAGCCCCAGCATTTT
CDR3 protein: CASSPGQGPNQPQHF

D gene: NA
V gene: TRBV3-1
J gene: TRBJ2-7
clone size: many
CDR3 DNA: TGTGCCAGCAGCCAAGATCTAGGGGTATACGAGCAGTACTTC
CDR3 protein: CASSQDLGVYEQYF

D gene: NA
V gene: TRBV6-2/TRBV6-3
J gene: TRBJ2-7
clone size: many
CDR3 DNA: TGTGCCAGCAGTTACCCGGAGGCCCATCTGTACTTC
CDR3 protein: CASSYPEAHLYF

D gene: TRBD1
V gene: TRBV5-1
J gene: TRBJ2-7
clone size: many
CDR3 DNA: TGCGCCAGCAGCTTGGAGACAGGGGGTGGTGAGCAGTACTTC
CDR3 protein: CASSLETGGGEQYF

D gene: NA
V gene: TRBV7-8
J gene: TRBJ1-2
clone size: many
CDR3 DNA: TGTGCCAGCAGCTTAGGACAGGAGTATGGCTACACCTTC
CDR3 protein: CASSLGQEYGYTF

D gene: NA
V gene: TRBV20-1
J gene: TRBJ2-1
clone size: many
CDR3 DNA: TGCAGTGCTAGTGGTCTTAACTACAATGAGCAGTTCTTC
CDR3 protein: CSASGLNYNEQFF

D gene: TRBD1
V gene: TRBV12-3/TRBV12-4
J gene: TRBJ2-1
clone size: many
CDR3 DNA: TGTGCCAGCAGGAGGACAGGGGTTCGTTCAAGCTCCTACAATGAGCAGTTCTTC
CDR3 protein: CASRRTGVRSSSYNEQFF

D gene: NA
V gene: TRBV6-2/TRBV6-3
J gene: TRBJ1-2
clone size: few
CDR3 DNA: TGTGCCAGCAGTTCACTCCTTTACTATGGCTACACCTTC
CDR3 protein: CASSSLLYYGYTF

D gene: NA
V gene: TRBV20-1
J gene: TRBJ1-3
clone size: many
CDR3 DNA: TGCAGTGCTAGAGACCCGGGACTGACCTCTGGAAACACCATATATTTT
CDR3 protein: CSARDPGLTSGNTIYF

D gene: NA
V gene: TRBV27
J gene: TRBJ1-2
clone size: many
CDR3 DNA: TGTGCCAGCAGTTTAGTGCGCGCCGCCCTCCACTATGGCTACACCTTC
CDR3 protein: CASSLVRAALHYGYTF

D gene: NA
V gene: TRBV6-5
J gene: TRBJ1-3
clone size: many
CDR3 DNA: TGTGCCAGCAGCAGGGTGACTGGAAACACCATATATTTT
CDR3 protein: CASSRVTGNTIYF

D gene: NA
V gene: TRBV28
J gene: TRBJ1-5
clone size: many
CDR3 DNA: TGTGCCAGCAGACCGGGGGGGGGAGGGAGTCAGCCCCAGCATTTT
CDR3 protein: CASRPGGGGSQPQHF

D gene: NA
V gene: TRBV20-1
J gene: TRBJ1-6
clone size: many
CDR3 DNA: TGCAGTGCTAGTCCGGGTCGTTCACTGGATTCACCCCTCCACTTT
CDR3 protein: CSASPGRSLDSPLHF

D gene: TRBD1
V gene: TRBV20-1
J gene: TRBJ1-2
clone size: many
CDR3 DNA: TGCAGTGCTTTACTACCCGGGACAGGGGGTTACACCTTC
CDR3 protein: CSALLPGTGGYTF

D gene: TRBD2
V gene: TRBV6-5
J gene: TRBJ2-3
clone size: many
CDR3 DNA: TGTGCCAGCAGTCCAGGACTAGCGGGGGTTGCTACGCAGTATTTT
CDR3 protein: CASSPGLAGVATQYF

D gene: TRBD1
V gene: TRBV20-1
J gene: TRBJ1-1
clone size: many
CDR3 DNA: TGCAGTGCCCTCCGGGACAGGGGGCGGACTGAAGCTTTCTTT
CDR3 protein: CSALRDRGRTEAFF

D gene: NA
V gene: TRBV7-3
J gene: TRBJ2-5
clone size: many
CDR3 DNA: TGTGCCAGCAGCTTAGGGCAGCAAGAGACCCAGTACTTC
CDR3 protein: CASSLGQQETQYF

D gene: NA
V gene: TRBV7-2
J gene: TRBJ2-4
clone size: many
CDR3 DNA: TGTGCCAGCAGCCCAGAGTCAGGGTCAACCAAAAACATTCAGTACTTC
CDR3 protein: CASSPESGSTKNIQYF

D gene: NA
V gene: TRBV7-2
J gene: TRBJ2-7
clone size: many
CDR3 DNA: TGTGCCAGCAGCGTAAATCCGGGGGAAACCTACGAGCAGTACTTC
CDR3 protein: CASSVNPGETYEQYF

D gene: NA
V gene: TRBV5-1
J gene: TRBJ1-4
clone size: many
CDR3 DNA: TGCGCCAGCAGCTTGGCGTCAGGGAAGAGCGGTGAAAAACTGTTTTTT
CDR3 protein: CASSLASGKSGEKLFF

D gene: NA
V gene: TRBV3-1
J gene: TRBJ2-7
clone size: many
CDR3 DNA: TGTGCCAGCAGCCAAGACATATTTCGAGCCTACGAGCAGTACTTC
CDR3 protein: CASSQDIFRAYEQYF

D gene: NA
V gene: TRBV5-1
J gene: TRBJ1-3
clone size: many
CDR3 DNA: TGCGCCAGCAGCTTGGGTTCGGATCTCTCTGGAAACACCATATATTTT
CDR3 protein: CASSLGSDLSGNTIYF

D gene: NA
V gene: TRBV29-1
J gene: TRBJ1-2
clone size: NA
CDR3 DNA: TGCAGCGTTGAACGGGCGAGTGGTTTGGTCTACACCTTC
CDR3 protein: CSVERASGLVYTF

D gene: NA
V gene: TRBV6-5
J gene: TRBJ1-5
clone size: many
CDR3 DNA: TGTGCCAGCAGTGGGGTAGGGCAGGGAAAAGATCAGCCCCAGCATTTT
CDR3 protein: CASSGVGQGKDQPQHF

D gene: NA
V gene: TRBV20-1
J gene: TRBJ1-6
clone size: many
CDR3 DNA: TGCAGTGCTAGACGTCAGCCAAATTCACCCCTCCACTTT
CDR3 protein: CSARRQPNSPLHF

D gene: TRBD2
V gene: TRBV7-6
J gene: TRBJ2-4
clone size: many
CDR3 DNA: TGTGCCAGCAGCCCAGCGGGGATGGCCAAAAACATTCAGTACTTC
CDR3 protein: CASSPAGMAKNIQYF

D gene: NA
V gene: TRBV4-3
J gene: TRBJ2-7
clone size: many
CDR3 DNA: TGCGCCAGCAGCCAAGAAGGGGGCTACGAGCAGTACTTC
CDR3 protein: CASSQEGGYEQYF